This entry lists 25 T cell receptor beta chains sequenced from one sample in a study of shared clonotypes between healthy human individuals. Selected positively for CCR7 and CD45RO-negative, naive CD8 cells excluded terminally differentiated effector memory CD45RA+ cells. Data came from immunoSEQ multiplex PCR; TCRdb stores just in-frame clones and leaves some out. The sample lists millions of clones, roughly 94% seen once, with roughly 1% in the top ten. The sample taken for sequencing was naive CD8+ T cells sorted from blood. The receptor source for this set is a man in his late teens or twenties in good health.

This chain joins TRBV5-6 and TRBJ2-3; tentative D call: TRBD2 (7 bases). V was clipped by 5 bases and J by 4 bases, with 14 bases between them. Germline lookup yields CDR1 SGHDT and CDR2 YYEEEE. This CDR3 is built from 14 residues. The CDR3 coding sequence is TGTGCCAGCAGTTGGGGGGGGCCCCCAGATACGCAGTATTTT. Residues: CASSWGGPPDTQYF.

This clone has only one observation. The CDR3 nucleotides read TGTGCTAGTGGTCCCGGACAGGGACGGAACACTGAAGCTTTCTTT. This codes for CASGPGQGRNTEAFF. The V gene is TRBV12-5, the J gene TRBJ1-1; TRBD1 matches at 8 bases. Losses at the gene ends were 5 bases for V and 1 base for J; bases not matched to a gene: 6. This CDR3 region has 15 residues. CDR1 is LGHNT and CDR2 is FRNRAP in the germline V gene.

The CDR3 reads CASSSYSREYQETQYF. The CDR3 nucleotides are TGTGCCAGCAGCTCATACTCGCGGGAGTACCAAGAGACCCAGTACTTC. The chain is built from TRBV7-2 and TRBJ2-5; TRBD2 matches at 7 bases. The V gene's germline CDR1 is SGHTA and CDR2 FQGNSA. The CDR3 runs 16 residues. V gave up 4 bases and J gave up 0 bases; unmatched junction bases: 8. The complete variable domain, with remaining parts taken from reference TRBV7-2 and TRBJ2-5, reads GAGVSQSPSNKVTEKGKDVELRCDPISGHTALYWYRQSLGQGLEFLIYFQGNSAPDKSGLPSDRFSAERTGGSVSTLTIQRTQQEDSAVYLCASSSYSREYQETQYFGPGTRLLVL.

In DNA, the CDR3 is TGTGCCAGCAGCCTTAGCGGAGTCTCCTACAATGAGCAGTTCTTC. Translating it yields CASSLSGVSYNEQFF. The rearrangement joins TRBV28 to TRBJ2-1, with D possibly matching TRBD2 (6 bases). There are 15 residues in the CDR3. The germline CDR1 and CDR2 sequences are MDHEN and SYDVKM. The V and J ends lost 6 bases and 0 bases respectively, with 12 bases between them.

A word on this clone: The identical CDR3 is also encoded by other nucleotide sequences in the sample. The CDR3 here is CASSDGGNTEAFF. In DNA, the CDR3 is TGCGCCAGCAGTGATGGAGGGAACACTGAAGCTTTCTTT. This chain uses TRBV10-1 with TRBJ1-1, with unresolved D. The CDR3 totals 13 residues. V lost 3 bases and J lost 1, with 6 bases in between. Germline V gene data show CDR1 as WNHNN and CDR2 as SYGVQD (reference sequence).

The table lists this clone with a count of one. The CDR3 DNA reads TGTGCCAGCAGCGACCGAGTCACAAACATTCAGTACTTC. As protein: CASSDRVTNIQYF. The chain carries TRBV7-9 and TRBJ2-4; unclear D gene. Germline values: CDR1 SEHNR, CDR2 FQNEAQ (reference sequence). This CDR3 is 13 amino acids long. Trimming removed 5 bases from V and 6 bases from J, with 11 bases in between.

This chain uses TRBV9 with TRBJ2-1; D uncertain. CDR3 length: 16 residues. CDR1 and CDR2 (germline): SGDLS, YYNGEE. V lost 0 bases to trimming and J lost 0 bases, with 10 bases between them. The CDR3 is CASSVDLSSSYNEQFF. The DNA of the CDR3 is TGTGCCAGCAGCGTAGATTTATCGAGCTCCTACAATGAGCAGTTCTTC.

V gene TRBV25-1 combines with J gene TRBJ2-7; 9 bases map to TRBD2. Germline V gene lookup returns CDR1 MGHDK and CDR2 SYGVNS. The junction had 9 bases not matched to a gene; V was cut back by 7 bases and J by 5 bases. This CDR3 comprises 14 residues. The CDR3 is CASKSSGRTNEQYF. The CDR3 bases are TGTGCCAGCAAATCGAGCGGGAGGACAAACGAGCAGTACTTC.

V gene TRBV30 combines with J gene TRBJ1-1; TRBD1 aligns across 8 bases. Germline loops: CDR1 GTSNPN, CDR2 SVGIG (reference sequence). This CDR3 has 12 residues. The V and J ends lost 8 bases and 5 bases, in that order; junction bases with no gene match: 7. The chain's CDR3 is CALQGVSTEAFF. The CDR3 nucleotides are TGTGCCCTACAGGGGGTGAGTACTGAAGCTTTCTTT. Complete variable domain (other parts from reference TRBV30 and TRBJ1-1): SQTIHQWPATLVQPVGSPLSLECTVEGTSNPNLYWYRQAAGRGLQLLFYSVGIGQISSEVPQNLSASRPQDRQFILSSKKLLLSDSGFYLCALQGVSTEAFFGQGTRLTVV.

CDR3 nucleotides: TGTGCCAGCAGCTTAGGTAGCGGTCCTGAGCAGTTCTTC. Encoded protein: CASSLGSGPEQFF. The chain joins TRBV7-6 to TRBJ2-1; possibly TRBD2 for D (6 bases). Trimming took 1 base from V and 9 from J, leaving 10 bases between them. The CDR3 is made up of 13 amino acids. Germline loops: CDR1 SGHVS, CDR2 FNYEAQ.

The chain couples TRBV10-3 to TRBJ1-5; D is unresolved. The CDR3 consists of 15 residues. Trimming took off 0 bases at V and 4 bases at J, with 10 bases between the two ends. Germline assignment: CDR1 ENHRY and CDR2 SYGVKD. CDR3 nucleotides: TGTGCCATCAGTGAGTCGAGAACAGAGAATCAGCCCCAGCATTTT. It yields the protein CAISESRTENQPQHF.

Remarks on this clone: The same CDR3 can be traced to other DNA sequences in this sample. This CDR3 is CASSLDPGYEQYF. CDR3 DNA sequence: TGTGCCAGCAGCTTAGACCCCGGCTACGAGCAGTACTTC. The chain combines TRBV7-9 with TRBJ2-7; no clear D. CDR1 and CDR2 (germline): SEHNR, FQNEAQ (reference sequence). This CDR3 has 13 amino acids. V was clipped by 1 base and J by 3 bases, with 7 bases between them.

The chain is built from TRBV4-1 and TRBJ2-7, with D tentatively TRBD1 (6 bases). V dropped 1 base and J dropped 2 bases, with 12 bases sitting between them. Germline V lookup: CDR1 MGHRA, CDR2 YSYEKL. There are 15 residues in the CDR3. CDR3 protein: CASSQVQGRAYEQYF. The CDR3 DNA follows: TGCGCCAGCAGCCAAGTTCAGGGGCGGGCCTACGAGCAGTACTTC.

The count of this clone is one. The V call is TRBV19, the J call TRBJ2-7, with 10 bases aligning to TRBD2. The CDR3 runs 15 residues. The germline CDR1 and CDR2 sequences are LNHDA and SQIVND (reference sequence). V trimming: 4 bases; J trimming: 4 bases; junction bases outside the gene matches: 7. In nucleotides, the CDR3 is TGTGCCAGTAGTACCATAGCGGGAGGCTTGTACGAGCAGTACTTC. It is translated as CASSTIAGGLYEQYF.

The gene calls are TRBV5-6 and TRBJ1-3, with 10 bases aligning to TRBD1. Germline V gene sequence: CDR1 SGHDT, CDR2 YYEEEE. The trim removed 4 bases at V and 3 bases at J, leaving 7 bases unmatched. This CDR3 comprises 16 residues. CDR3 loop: CASSLKTGGFGNTIYF. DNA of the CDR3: TGTGCCAGCAGCCTAAAGACAGGGGGCTTTGGAAACACCATATATTTT.

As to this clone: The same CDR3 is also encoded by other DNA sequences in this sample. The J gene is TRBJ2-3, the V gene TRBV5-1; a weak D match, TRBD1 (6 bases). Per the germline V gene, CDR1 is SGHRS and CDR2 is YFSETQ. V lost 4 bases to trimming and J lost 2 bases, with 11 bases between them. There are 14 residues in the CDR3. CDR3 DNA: TGCGCCAGCAGCCTCAGGGGCGCCACAGATACGCAGTATTTT. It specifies CASSLRGATDTQYF.

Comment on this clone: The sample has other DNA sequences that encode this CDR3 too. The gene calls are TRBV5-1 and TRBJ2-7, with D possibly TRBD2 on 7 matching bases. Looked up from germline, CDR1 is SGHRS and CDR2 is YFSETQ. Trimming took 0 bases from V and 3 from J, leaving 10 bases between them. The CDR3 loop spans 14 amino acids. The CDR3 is CASSLVGGGYEQYF. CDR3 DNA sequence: TGCGCCAGCAGCTTGGTGGGAGGGGGCTACGAGCAGTACTTC.

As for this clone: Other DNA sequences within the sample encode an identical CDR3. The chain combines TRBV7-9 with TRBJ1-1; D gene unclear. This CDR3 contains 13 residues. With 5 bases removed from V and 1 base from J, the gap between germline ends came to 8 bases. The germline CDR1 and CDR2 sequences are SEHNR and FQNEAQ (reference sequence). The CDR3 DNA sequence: TGTGCCAGCAGCCCCCGGGAGAACACTGAAGCTTTCTTT. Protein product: CASSPRENTEAFF.

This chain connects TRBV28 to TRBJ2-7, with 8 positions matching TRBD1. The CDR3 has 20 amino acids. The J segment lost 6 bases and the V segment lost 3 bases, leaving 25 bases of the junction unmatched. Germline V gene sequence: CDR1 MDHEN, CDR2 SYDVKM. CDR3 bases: TGTGCCAGCAGTTTCCCCGATCCGGGGACAGGCCTTTTGTTGGGTGGCGAGCAGTACTTC. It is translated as CASSFPDPGTGLLLGGEQYF.

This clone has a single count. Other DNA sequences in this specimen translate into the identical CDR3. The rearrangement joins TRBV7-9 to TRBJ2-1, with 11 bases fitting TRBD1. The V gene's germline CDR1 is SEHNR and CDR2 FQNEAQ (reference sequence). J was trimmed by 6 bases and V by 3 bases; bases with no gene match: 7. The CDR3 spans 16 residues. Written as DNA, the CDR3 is TGTGCCAGCAGCTTGACCGGGACAGGGGGTTTCAATGAGCAGTTCTTC. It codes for CASSLTGTGGFNEQFF.

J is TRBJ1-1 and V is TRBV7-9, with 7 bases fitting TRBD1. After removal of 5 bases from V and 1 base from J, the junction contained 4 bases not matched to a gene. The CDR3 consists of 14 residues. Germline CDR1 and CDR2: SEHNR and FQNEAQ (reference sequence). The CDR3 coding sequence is TGTGCCAGCAGCGACCGGGACAGGAACACTGAAGCTTTCTTT. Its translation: CASSDRDRNTEAFF.

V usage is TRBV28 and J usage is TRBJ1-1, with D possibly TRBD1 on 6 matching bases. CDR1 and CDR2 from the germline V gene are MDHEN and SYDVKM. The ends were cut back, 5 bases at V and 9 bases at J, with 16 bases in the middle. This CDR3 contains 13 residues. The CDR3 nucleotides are TGTGCCAGCAGTCAAACAGGGATCTATAAAGCTTTCTTT. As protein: CASSQTGIYKAFF.

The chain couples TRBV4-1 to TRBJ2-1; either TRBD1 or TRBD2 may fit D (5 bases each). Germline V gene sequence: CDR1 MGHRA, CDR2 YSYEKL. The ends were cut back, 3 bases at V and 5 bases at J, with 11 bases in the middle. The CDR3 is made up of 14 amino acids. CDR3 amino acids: CASSHPGANNEQFF. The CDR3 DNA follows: TGCGCCAGCAGCCACCCCGGGGCCAACAATGAGCAGTTCTTC.

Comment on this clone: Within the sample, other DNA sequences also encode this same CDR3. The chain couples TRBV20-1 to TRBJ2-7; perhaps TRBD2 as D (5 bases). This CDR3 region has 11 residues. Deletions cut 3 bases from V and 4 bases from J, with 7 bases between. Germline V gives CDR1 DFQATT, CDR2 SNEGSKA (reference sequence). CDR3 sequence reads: CSASGGYEQYF. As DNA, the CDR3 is TGCAGTGCTAGTGGAGGTTACGAGCAGTACTTC.

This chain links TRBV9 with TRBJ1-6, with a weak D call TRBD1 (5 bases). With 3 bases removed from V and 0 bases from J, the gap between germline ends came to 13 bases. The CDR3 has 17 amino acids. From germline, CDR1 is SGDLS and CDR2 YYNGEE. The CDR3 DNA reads TGTGCCAGCAGCGAGACAGATTTTAGCTCCTATAATTCACCCCTCCACTTT. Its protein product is CASSETDFSSYNSPLHF.